The TCR beta chain described here comes from a study of T cell repertoires in cytomegalovirus infection. TCRdb redid the calling of the reads with MiXCR, one entry per CDR3 protein. The table includes about 110,000 distinct CDR3 sequences, around 40% detected once. To note about this clonotype: Its specificity is unknown.

The sequencing used CD8+ T cells from cultured PBMCs, collected from culture after CMV antigen stimulation. The TCR sequence derives from a human donor in good health (CMV status not recorded). Some clones in this sample may be carry-over from other donors' samples.

The CDR3: CASSTWGSNSPLHF. DNA for the CDR3: TGTGCCAGCAGTACTTGGGGGAGCAATTCACCCCTCCACTTT. The chain combines TRBV2 with TRBJ1-6, with D maybe TRBD1 (5 bases). Germline V CDR1 and CDR2: SNHLY, FYNNEI. The CDR3 loop spans 14 amino acids. The V gene lost 5 bases and the J gene lost 7 bases, with 12 bases spanning the gap.